The 7 T cell receptor beta chains below all came from one sample that was sequenced in a study of blood T cell repertoires in COVID-19. This table comes from immunoSEQ multiplex PCR, and its TCRdb copy is limited to in-frame clones, with some not included. The top ten hold around 9.9% of the sample, which has under 300,000 clones, about 79% seen once. What was sequenced was peripheral blood. These TCRs come from an elderly woman with acute or convalescent COVID-19.

This clone was observed a handful of times. The chain joins TRBV6-5 to TRBJ1-1; 10 nucleotides line up with TRBD1. V lost 6 bases to trimming and J lost 7 bases; unmatched junction nucleotides: 5. CDR3 length: 13 amino acids. Germline V CDR1 and CDR2: MNHEY, SVGAGI. DNA of the CDR3: TGTGCCAGCAGCCGACAGGGGGCGGTTGAAGCTTTCTTT. Its translation is CASSRQGAVEAFF.

J is TRBJ1-6 and V is TRBV29-1; weak D call: TRBD1 (5 bases). Trimming pared 5 bases from V and 2 bases from J, leaving 7 bases between. The germline CDR1 and CDR2 sequences are SQVTM and ANQGSEA. The CDR3 runs 13 residues. As DNA, the CDR3 is TGCAGCGTTACAGGAGCCTATAATTCACCCCTCCACTTT. Amino acid sequence: CSVTGAYNSPLHF.

This chain links TRBV30 with TRBJ1-5; no reliable D call. From germline, CDR1 is GTSNPN and CDR2 SVGIG (reference sequence). V was clipped by 1 base and J by 4 bases, with 8 bases between them. CDR3 size: 13 residues. This chain's CDR3 is CAWSGQENQPQHF. In DNA, the CDR3 is TGTGCCTGGAGTGGGCAGGAAAATCAGCCCCAGCATTTT.

The chain joins TRBV28 to TRBJ2-2; TRBD1 agrees at 10 bases. The ends lost 8 bases at V and 2 bases at J; junction bases unmatched: 8. The CDR3 totals 16 residues. Germline V lookup: CDR1 MDHEN, CDR2 SYDVKM. The CDR3 loop reads CASRIRTGGNTGELFF. In DNA, the CDR3 is TGTGCCAGCCGAATTCGGACAGGGGGAAACACCGGGGAGCTGTTTTTT.

This clone appeared a single time. The chain combines TRBV7-9 with TRBJ2-1, with D perhaps matching TRBD2 (5 bases). This CDR3 contains 16 residues. Germline V gene sequence: CDR1 SEHNR, CDR2 FQNEAQ (reference sequence). Trimming pared 5 bases from V and 8 bases from J, leaving 22 bases between. The CDR3 nucleotides read TGTGCCAGCAGCCCCTTGGCGGACTTTAAAGGCCATGAGCAGTTCTTC. Translation: CASSPLADFKGHEQFF. Based on the CDR3 plus reference TRBV7-9 and TRBJ2-1, the full variable domain is DTGVSQNPRHKITKRGQNVTFRCDPISEHNRLYWYRQTLGQGPEFLTYFQNEAQLEKSRLLSDRFSAERPKGSFSTLEIQRTEQGDSAMYLCASSPLADFKGHEQFFGPGTRLTVL.

This clone occurred once. The rearrangement joins TRBV7-8 to TRBJ1-4, with D perhaps matching TRBD1 (5 bases). Germline V gene lookup returns CDR1 SGHVS and CDR2 FQNEAQ. The V and J ends lost 5 bases and 4 bases respectively, with 14 bases between them. The CDR3 is 15 amino acids. CDR3: CASSITGFDNEKLFF. The CDR3 bases are TGTGCCAGCAGCATAACAGGTTTTGATAATGAAAAACTGTTTTTT.

The chain combines TRBV18 with TRBJ1-6, with 8 bases lining up with TRBD1. V gave up 5 bases and J gave up 8 bases; unmatched junction bases: 2. Germline CDR1 is KGHSH and CDR2 is LQKENI. This CDR3 region has 13 residues. The CDR3, as DNA: TGTGCCAGCTCATCGGACAGGGATTCACCCCTCCACTTT. Amino acid sequence: CASSSDRDSPLHF.